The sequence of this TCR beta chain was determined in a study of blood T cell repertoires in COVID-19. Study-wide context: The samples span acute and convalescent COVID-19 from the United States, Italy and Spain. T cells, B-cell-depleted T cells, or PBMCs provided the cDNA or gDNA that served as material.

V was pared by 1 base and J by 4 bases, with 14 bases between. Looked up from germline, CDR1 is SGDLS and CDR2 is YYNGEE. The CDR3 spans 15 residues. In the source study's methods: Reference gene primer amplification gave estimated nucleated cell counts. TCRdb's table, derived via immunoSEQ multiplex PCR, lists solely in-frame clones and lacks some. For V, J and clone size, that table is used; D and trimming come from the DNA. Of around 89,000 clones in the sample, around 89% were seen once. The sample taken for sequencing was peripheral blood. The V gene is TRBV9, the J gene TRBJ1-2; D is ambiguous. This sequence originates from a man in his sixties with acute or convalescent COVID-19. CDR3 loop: CASSVSGTGSYGYTF. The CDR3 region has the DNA TGTGCCAGCAGCGTATCGGGAACGGGAAGCTATGGCTACACCTTC.